This T cell receptor beta chain was found in a study of vaccination effects on CD4 cells after COVID-19. Comment on this clone: Its specificity is not known.

Culture lasted roughly eleven days before CD4+ T cell isolation. Trimming removed 4 bases from V and 2 bases from J, with 20 bases in between. Per germline, CDR1 ENHRY and CDR2 SYGVKD. The CDR3 consists of 17 residues. Clones were read by immunoSEQ multiplex PCR, and TCRdb kept only the in-frame ones, dropping some. The sample lists approximately 40,000 clones; about four fifths were seen once. The V call is TRBV10-3, the J call TRBJ1-2; D is perhaps TRBD1 (6 bases). The material was CD4+ T cells from PBMCs cultured without peptide, obtained before COVID-19 vaccination. The sequence was obtained from a human donor who received a COVID-19 vaccine. CDR3 sequence: CAISVGRQAVVNYGYTF. The DNA for the CDR3 is TGTGCCATCAGTGTAGGGAGACAGGCCGTCGTGAACTATGGCTACACCTTC.